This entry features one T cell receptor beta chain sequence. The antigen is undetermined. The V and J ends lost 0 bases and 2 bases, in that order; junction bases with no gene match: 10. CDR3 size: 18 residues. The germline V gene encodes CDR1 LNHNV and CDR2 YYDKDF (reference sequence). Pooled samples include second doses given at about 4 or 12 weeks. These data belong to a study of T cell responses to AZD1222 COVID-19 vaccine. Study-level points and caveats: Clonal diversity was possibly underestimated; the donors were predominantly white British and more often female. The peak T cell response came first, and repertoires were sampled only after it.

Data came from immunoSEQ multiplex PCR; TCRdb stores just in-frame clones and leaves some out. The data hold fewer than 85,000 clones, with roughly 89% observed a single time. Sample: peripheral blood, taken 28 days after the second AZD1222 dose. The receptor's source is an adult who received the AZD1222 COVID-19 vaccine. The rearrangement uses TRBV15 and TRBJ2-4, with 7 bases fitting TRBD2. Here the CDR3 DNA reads TGTGCCACCAGCAGAGATGCTCCCAGGGAGGGTTCCAAAAACATTCAGTACTTC. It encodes CATSRDAPREGSKNIQYF.